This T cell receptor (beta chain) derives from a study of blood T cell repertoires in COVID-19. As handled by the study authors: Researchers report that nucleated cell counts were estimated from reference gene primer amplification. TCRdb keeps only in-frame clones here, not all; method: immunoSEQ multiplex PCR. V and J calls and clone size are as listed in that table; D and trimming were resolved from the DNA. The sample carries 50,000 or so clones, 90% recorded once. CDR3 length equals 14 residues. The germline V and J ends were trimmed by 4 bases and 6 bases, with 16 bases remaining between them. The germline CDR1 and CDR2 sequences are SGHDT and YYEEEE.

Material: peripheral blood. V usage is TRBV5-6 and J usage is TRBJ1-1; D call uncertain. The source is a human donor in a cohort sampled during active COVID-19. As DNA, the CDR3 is TGTGCCAGCAGCGGAATGAGTAGAGGTCCTGAAGCTTTCTTT. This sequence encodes CASSGMSRGPEAFF. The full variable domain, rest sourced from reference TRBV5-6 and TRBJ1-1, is DAGVTQSPTHLIKTRGQQVTLRCSPKSGHDTVSWYQQALGQGPQFIFQYYEEEERQRGNFPDRFSGHQFPNYSSELNVNALLLGDSALYLCASSGMSRGPEAFFGQGTRLTVV.